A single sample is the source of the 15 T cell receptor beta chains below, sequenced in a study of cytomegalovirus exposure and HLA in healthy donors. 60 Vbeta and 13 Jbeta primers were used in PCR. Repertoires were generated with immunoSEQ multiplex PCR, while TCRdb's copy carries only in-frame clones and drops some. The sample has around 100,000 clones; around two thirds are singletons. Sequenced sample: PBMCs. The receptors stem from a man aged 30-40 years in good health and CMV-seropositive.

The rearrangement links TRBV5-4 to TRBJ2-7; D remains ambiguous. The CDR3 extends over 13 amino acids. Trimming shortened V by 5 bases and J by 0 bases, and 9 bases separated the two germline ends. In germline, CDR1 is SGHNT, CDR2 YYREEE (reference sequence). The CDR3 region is CASSPSVSYEQYF. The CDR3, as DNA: TGTGCCAGCAGTCCCTCGGTCTCCTACGAGCAGTACTTC.

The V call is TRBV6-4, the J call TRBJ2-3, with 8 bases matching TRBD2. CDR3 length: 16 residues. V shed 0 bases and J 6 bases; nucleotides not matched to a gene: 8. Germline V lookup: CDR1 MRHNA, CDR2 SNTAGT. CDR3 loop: CASSDSSGGTPDTQYF. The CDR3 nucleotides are TGTGCCAGCAGTGACTCGTCGGGGGGGACCCCGGATACGCAGTATTTT.

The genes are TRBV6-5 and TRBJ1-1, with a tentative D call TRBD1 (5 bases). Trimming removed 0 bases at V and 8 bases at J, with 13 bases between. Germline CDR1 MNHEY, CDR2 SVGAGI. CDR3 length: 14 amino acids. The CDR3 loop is CASSYSMSRAEAFF. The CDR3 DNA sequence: TGTGCCAGCAGTTACTCGATGTCCAGGGCGGAAGCTTTCTTT.

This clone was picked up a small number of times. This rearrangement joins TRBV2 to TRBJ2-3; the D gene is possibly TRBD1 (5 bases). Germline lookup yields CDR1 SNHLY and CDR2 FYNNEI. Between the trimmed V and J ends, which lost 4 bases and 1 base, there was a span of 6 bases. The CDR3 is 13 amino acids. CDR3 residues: CASSARGTDTQYF. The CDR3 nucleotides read TGTGCCAGCAGTGCCAGGGGCACAGATACGCAGTATTTT.

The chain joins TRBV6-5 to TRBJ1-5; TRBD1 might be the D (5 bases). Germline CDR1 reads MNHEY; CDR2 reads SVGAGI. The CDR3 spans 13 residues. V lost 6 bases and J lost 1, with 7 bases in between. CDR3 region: CASRWGSNQPQHF. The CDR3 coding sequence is TGTGCCAGCAGGTGGGGCAGCAATCAGCCCCAGCATTTT.

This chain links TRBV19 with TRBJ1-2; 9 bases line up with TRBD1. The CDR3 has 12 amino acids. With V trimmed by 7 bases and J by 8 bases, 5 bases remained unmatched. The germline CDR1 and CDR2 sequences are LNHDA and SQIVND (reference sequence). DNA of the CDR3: TGTGCCAGTACGGACAGGGGCTTCGGCTACACCTTC. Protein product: CASTDRGFGYTF.

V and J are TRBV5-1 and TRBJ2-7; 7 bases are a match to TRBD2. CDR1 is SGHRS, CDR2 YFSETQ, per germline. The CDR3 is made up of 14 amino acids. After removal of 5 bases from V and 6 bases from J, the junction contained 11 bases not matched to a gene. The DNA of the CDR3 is TGCGCCAGCAGTTCCGGGACTACGCAACGCGAGCAGTACTTC. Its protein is CASSSGTTQREQYF.

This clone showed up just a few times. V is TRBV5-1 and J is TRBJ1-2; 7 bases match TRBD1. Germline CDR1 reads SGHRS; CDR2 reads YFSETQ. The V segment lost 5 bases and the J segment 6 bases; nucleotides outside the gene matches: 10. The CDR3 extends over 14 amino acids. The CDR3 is CASSYHRGDDGYTF. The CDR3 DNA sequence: TGCGCCAGCAGTTACCACAGGGGCGACGATGGCTACACCTTC.

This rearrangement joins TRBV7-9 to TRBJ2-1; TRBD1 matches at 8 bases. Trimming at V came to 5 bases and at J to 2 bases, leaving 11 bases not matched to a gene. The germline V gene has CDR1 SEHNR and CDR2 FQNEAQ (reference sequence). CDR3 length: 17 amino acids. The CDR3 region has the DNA TGTGCCAGCAGCGGAAACAGGGGGACAGTGACCTACAATGAGCAGTTCTTC. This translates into CASSGNRGTVTYNEQFF. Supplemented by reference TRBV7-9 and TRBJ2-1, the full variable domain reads DTGVSQNPRHKITKRGQNVTFRCDPISEHNRLYWYRQTLGQGPEFLTYFQNEAQLEKSRLLSDRFSAERPKGSFSTLEIQRTEQGDSAMYLCASSGNRGTVTYNEQFFGPGTRLTVL.

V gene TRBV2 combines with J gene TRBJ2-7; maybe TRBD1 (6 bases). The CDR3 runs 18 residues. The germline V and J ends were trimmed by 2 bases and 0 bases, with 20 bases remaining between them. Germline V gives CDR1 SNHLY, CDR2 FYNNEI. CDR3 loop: CASSEPNDRPNSSYEQYF. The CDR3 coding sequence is TGTGCCAGCAGTGAACCTAATGACAGGCCAAACAGCTCCTACGAGCAGTACTTC.

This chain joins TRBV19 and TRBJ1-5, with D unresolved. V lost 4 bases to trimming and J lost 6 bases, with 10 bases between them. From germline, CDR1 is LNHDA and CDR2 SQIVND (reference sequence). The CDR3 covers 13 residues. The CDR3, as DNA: TGTGCCAGTAGTAGTTCCCGTATTCAGCCCCAGCATTTT. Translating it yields CASSSSRIQPQHF.

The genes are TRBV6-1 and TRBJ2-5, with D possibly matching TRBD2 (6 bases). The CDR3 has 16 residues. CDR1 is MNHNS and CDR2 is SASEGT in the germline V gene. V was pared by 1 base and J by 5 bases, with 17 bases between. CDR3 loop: CASSEVKLALTETQYF. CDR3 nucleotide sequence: TGTGCCAGCAGTGAAGTAAAACTAGCCCTTACCGAGACCCAGTACTTC.

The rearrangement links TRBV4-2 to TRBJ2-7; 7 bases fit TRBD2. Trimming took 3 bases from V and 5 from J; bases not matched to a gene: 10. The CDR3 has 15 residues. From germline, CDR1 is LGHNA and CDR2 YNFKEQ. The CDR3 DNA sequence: TGTGCCAGCAGCCAGAGGGAGGGTTTTTTTGACGAGCAGTACTTC. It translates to CASSQREGFFDEQYF.

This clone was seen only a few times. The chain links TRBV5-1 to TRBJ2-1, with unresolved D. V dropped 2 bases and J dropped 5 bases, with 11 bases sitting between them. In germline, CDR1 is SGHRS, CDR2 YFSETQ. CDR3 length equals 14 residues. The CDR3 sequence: CASSFFGVNNEQFF. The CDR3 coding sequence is TGCGCCAGCAGCTTCTTCGGTGTGAACAATGAGCAGTTCTTC.

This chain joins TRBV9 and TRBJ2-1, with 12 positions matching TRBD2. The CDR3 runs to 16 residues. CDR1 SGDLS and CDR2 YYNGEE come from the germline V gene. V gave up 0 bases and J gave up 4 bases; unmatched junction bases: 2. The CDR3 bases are TGTGCCAGCAGCGTAGCTACTAGCGGGGGGTACAATGAGCAGTTCTTC. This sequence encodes CASSVATSGGYNEQFF.